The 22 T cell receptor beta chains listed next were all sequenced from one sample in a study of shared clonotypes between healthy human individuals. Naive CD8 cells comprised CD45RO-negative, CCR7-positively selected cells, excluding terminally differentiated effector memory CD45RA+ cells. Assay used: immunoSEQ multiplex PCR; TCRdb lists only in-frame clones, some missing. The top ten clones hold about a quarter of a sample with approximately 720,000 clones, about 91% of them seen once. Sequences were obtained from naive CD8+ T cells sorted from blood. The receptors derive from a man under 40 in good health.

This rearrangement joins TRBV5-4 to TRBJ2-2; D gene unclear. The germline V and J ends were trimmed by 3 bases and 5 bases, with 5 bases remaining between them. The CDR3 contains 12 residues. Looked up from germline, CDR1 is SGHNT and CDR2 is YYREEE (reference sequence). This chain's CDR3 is CASSSFTGELFF. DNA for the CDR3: TGTGCCAGCAGCTCCTTTACCGGGGAGCTGTTTTTT.

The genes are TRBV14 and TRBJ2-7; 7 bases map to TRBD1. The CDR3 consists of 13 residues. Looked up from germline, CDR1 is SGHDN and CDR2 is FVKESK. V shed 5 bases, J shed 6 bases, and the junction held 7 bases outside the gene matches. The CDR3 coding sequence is TGTGCCAGCAGCAGTACAGGGGCAGGCGAGCAGTACTTC. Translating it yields CASSSTGAGEQYF.

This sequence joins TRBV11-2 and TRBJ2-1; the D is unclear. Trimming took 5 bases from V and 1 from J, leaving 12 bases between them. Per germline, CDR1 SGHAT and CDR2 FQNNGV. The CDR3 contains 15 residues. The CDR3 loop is CASSTERTSYNEQFF. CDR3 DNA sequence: TGTGCCAGCAGCACAGAACGGACGTCCTACAATGAGCAGTTCTTC.

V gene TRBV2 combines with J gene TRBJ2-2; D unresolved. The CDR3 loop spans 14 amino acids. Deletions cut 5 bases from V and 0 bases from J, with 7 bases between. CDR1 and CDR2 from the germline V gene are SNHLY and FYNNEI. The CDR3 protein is CASSLSANTGELFF. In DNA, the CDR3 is TGTGCCAGCAGTTTGTCAGCGAACACCGGGGAGCTGTTTTTT.

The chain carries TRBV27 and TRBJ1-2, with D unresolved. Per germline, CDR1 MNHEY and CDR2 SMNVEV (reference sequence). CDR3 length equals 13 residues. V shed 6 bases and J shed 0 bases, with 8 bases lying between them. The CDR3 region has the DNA TGTGCCAGCAGCCGAACAGCTAACTATGGCTACACCTTC. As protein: CASSRTANYGYTF.

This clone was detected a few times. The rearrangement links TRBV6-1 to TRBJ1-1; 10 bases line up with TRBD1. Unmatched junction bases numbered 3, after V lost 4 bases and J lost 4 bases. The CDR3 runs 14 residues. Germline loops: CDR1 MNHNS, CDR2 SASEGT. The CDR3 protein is CASSVRTGGTEAFF. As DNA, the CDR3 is TGTGCCAGCAGTGTAAGGACAGGGGGCACTGAAGCTTTCTTT.

Written as DNA, the CDR3 is TGTGCCAGCAGTCCGGGCCGGAGTGTCTACGAGCAGTACTTC. Amino acid sequence: CASSPGRSVYEQYF. This chain connects TRBV13 to TRBJ2-7; D is ambiguous. Germline V CDR1 and CDR2: PRHDT, FYEKMQ (reference sequence). V dropped 6 bases and J dropped 3 bases, with 15 bases sitting between them. The CDR3 consists of 14 residues. The variable domain in full, with the rest retrieved from reference TRBV13 and TRBJ2-7, is AAGVIQSPRHLIKEKRETATLKCYPIPRHDTVYWYQQGPGQDPQFLISFYEKMQSDKGSIPDRFSAQQFSDYHSELNMSSLELGDSALYFCASSPGRSVYEQYFGPGTRLTVT.

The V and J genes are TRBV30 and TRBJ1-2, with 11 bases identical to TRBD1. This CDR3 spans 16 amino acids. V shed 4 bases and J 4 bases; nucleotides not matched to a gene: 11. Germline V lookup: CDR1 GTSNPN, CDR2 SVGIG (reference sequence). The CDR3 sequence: CAWTQLGQGVCYGYTF. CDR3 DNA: TGTGCCTGGACCCAACTGGGACAGGGGGTTTGCTATGGCTACACCTTC.

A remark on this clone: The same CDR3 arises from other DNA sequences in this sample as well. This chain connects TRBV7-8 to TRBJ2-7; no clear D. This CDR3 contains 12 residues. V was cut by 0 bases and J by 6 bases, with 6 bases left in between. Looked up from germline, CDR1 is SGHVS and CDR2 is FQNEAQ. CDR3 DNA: TGTGCCAGCAGCTTAGCGCTTCCCGAGCAGTACTTC. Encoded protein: CASSLALPEQYF.

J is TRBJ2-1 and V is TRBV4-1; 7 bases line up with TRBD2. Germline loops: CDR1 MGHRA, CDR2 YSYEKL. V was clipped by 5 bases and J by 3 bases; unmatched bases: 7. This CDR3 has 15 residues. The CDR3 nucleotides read TGCGCCAGCAGCAACGGGGGGATCTACTACAATGAGCAGTTCTTC. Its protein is CASSNGGIYYNEQFF.

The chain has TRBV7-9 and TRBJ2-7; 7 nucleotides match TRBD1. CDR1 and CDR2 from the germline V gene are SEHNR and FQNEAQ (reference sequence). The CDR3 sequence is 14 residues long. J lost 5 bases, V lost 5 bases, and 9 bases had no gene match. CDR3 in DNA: TGTGCCAGCAGCCTGACAGGGAAGATCCACGAGCAGTACTTC. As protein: CASSLTGKIHEQYF.

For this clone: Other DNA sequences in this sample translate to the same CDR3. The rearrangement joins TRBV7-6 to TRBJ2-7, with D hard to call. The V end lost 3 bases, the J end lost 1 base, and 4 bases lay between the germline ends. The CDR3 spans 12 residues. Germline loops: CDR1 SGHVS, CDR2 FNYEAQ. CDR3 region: CASSLVSYEQYF. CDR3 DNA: TGTGCCAGCAGCTTGGTTTCCTACGAGCAGTACTTC.

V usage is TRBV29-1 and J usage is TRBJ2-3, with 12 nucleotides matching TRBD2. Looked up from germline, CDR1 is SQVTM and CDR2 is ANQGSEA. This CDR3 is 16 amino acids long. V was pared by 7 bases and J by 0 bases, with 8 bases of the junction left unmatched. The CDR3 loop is CSAEGLAGASTDTQYF. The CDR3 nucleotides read TGCAGCGCCGAGGGACTAGCGGGCGCTAGCACAGATACGCAGTATTTT.

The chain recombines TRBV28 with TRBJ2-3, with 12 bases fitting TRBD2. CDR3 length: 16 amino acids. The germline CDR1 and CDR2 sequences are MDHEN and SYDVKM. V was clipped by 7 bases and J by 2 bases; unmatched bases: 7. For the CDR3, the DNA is TGTGCCAGCATGGAAGGACTAGCGGGATTCACAGATACGCAGTATTTT. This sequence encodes CASMEGLAGFTDTQYF.

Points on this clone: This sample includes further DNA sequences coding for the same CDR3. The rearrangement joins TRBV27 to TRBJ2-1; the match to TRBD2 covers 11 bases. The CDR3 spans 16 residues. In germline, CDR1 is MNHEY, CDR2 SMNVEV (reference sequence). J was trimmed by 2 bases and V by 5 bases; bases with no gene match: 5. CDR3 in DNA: TGTGCCAGCAGTGCAGGACTAGCGGGTACCTACAATGAGCAGTTCTTC. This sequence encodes CASSAGLAGTYNEQFF.

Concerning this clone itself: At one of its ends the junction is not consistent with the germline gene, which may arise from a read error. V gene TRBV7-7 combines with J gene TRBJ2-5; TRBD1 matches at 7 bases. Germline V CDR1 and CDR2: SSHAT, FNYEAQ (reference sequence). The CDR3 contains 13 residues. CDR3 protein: CASSLGGGETQYF. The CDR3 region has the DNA TGTGCTAGCAGCTTAGGGGGCGGAGAGACCCAGTACTTC.

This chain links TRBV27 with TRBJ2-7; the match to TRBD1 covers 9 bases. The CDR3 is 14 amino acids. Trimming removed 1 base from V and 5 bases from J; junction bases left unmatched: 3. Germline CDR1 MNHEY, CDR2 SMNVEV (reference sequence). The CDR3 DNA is TGTGCCAGCAGTTTATTGGGACAGGGTCACGAGCAGTACTTC. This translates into CASSLLGQGHEQYF.

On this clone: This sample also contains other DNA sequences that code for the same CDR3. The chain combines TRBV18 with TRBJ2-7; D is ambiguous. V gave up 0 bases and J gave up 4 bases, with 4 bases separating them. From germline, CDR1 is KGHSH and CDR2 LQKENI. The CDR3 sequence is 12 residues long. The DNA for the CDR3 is TGTGCCAGCTCACCACCGGTTTACGAGCAGTACTTC. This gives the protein CASSPPVYEQYF.

CDR3 protein: CASSNLGQMNTEAFF. In DNA form, the CDR3 reads TGCGCCAGCAGCAACTTGGGACAGATGAACACTGAAGCTTTCTTT. The chain is built from TRBV4-1 and TRBJ1-1, with TRBD1 matching 7 bases. The CDR3 spans 15 residues. The trim removed 5 bases at V and 0 bases at J, leaving 6 bases unmatched. Germline CDR1 MGHRA, CDR2 YSYEKL.

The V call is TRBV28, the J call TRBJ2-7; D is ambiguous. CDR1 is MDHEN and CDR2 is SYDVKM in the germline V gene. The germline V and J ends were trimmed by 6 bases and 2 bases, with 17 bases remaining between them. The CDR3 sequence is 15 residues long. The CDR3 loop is CASRRSTTITYEQYF. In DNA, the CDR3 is TGTGCCAGCAGGCGCAGTACAACCATAACCTACGAGCAGTACTTC. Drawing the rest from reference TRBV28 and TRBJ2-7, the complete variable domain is DVKVTQSSRYLVKRTGEKVFLECVQDMDHENMFWYRQDPGLGLRLIYFSYDVKMKEKGDIPEGYSVSREKKERFSLILESASTNQTSMYLCASRRSTTITYEQYFGPGTRLTVT.

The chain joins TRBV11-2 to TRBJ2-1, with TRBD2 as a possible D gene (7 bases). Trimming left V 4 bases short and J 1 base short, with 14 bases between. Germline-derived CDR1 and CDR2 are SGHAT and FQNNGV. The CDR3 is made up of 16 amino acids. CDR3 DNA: TGTGCCAGCAGCTCAGGGGAGGGACTGTCCTACAATGAGCAGTTCTTC. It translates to CASSSGEGLSYNEQFF.

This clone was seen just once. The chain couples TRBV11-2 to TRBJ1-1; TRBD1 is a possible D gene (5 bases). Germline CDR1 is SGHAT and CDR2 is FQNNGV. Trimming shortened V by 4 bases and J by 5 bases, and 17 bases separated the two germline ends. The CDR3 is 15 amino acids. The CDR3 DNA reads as TGTGCCAGCAGCTCCACCGGGGCCTTGAGGACTGAAGCTTTCTTT. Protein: CASSSTGALRTEAFF.